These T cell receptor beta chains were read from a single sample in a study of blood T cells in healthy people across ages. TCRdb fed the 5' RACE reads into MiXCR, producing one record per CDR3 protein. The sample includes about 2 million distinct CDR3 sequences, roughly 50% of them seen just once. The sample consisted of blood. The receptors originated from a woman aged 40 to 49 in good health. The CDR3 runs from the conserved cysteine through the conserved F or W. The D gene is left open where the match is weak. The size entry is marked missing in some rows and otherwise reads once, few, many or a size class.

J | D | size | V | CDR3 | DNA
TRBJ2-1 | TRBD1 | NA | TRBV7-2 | CASSLEGGQGGVRGEQFF | TGTGCCAGCAGCTTAGAGGGAGGACAGGGGGGGGTACGTGGTGAGCAGTTCTTC
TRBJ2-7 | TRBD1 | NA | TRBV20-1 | CSASDRADEQYF | TGCAGTGCGTCGGACAGGGCCGACGAGCAGTACTTC
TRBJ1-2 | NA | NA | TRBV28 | CASRTGTNRGANYGYTF | TGTGCCAGCAGAACTGGGACGAACCGTGGTGCTAACTATGGCTACACCTTC
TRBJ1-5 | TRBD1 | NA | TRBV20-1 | CSAILRTGSLVGQPQHF | TGCAGTGCTATACTCCGGACAGGTTCCCTGGTGGGTCAGCCCCAGCATTTT
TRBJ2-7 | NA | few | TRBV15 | CATSRDITYEQYF | TGTGCCACCAGCAGGGACATAACCTACGAGCAGTACTTC
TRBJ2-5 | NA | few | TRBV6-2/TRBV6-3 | CASSYLIALQETQYF | TGTGCCAGCAGTTACCTGATAGCCCTGCAAGAGACCCAGTACTTC
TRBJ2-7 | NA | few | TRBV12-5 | CASGLRSWEYEQYF | TGTGCTAGTGGTTTGCGATCGTGGGAGTACGAGCAGTACTTC
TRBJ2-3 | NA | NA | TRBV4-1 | CASSHTMGTSTDTQYF | TGCGCCAGCAGCCACACCATGGGGACTAGCACAGATACGCAGTATTTT
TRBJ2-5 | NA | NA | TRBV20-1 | CSATQLLRVQETQYF | TGCAGTGCTACGCAGTTGCTGCGGGTCCAAGAGACCCAGTACTTC
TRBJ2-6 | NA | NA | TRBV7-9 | CASSLGRAYSGANVLTF | TGTGCCAGCAGCTTAGGCAGAGCCTACTCTGGGGCCAACGTCCTGACTTTC
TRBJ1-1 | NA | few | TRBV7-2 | CASSSPGRVTEAFF | TGTGCCAGCAGCTCCCCTGGTCGGGTCACTGAAGCTTTCTTT
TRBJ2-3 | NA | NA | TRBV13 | CASSTFLPDTQYF | TGTGCCAGCAGCACTTTTCTCCCAGATACGCAGTATTTT
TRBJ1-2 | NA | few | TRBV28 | CASSFDRITHTF | TGTGCCAGCAGTTTTGACAGGATCACCCACACCTTC
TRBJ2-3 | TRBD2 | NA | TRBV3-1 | CASSQVQLAGVTDTQYF | TGTGCCAGCAGCCAAGTTCAACTAGCGGGGGTCACAGATACGCAGTATTTT
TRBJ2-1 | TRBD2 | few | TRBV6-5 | CASSYSMGTGGARDEQFF | TGTGCCAGCAGTTACTCGATGGGGACCGGGGGGGCTAGGGATGAGCAGTTCTTC
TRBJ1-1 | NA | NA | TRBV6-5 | CASSYSGEGTEAFF | TGTGCCAGCAGTTACTCCGGGGAAGGCACTGAAGCTTTCTTT
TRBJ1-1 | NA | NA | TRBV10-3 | CATGGAGGWNTEAFF | TGTGCCACTGGGGGGGCGGGAGGCTGGAACACTGAAGCTTTCTTT
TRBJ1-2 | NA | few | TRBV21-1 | CASSKTGSGGYTF | TGTGCCAGCAGCAAGACAGGATCGGGTGGCTACACCTTC
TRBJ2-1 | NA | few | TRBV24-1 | CATSDLNPSSYNEQFF | TGTGCCACCAGTGACCTAAATCCGAGCTCCTACAATGAGCAGTTCTTC
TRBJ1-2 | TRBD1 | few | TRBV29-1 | CSVSGTDSNYGYTF | TGCAGCGTTTCAGGGACAGACTCCAACTATGGCTACACCTTC
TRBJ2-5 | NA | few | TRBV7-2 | CASSRSGIKETQYF | TGTGCCAGCAGCCGGTCGGGGATAAAGGAGACCCAGTACTTC
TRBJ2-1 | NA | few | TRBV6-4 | CASRPGHFYNEQFF | TGTGCCAGCAGACCGGGACACTTCTACAATGAGCAGTTCTTC
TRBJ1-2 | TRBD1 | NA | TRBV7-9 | CASSADRGSYYGYTF | TGTGCCAGCAGCGCGGACAGGGGCTCATACTATGGCTACACCTTC
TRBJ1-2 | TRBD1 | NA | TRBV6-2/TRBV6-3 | CASTIDRVYGYTF | TGTGCCAGCACCATTGACAGGGTCTATGGCTACACCTTC
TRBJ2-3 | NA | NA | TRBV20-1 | CSASQAAGSTDTQYF | TGCAGTGCTTCCCAGGCGGCAGGAAGCACAGATACGCAGTATTTT
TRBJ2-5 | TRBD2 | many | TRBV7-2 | CASSPGPSGGPYQETQYF | TGTGCCAGCAGCCCAGGGCCTAGCGGGGGCCCTTACCAAGAGACCCAGTACTTC
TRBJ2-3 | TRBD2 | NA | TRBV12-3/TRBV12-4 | CASSGSRGGVTDTQYF | TGTGCCAGCAGTGGGAGTCGGGGGGGGGTCACAGATACGCAGTATTTT
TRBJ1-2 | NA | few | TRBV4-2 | CASSQVVFPGYTF | TGTGCCAGCAGCCAGGTGGTTTTCCCTGGCTACACCTTC
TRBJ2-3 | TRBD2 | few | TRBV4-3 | CASSQVISLSGTSGRTDTQYF | TGCGCCAGCAGCCAAGTAATATCCTTGTCGGGGACTAGCGGGCGGACAGATACGCAGTATTTT
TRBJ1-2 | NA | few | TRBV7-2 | CASSSGGSYYGYTF | TGTGCCAGCAGCTCCGGGGGGTCTTACTATGGCTACACCTTC
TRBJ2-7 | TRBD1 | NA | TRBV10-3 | CAISDSIGQGVPYEQYF | TGTGCCATCAGTGATTCTATCGGACAGGGAGTCCCCTACGAGCAGTACTTC
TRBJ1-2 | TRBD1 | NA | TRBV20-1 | CSARTGVNYGYTF | TGCAGTGCTAGAACAGGGGTTAACTATGGCTACACCTTC
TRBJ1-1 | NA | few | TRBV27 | CASKPLGEGTEAFF | TGTGCCAGCAAACCTCTGGGGGAAGGCACTGAAGCTTTCTTT
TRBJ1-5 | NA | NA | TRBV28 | CASSDYTYNQPQHF | TGTGCCAGCAGTGATTATACTTACAATCAGCCCCAGCATTTT
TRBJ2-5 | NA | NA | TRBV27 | CASSLAEARETQYF | TGTGCCAGCAGTTTAGCGGAAGCTCGGGAGACCCAGTACTTC
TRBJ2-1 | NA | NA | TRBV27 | CASSPGGPSEQFF | TGTGCCAGCAGCCCCGGGGGGCCGTCTGAGCAGTTCTTC
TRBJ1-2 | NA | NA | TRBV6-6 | CASSYRDGNYGYTF | TGTGCCAGCAGTTATCGGGACGGCAACTATGGCTACACCTTC
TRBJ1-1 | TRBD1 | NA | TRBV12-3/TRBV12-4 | CASNSNPGGTEAFF | TGTGCCAGCAATTCGAACCCAGGGGGCACTGAAGCTTTCTTT
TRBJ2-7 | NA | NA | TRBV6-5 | CASSYTNPGHPYEQYF | TGTGCCAGCAGTTACACGAATCCGGGACACCCCTACGAGCAGTACTTC
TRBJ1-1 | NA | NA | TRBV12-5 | CASGLGATEAFF | TGTGCTAGTGGTTTGGGCGCCACTGAAGCTTTCTTT
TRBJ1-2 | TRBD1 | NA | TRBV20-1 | CSASDRGQGIYGYTF | TGCAGTGCTTCGGACAGGGGGCAAGGCATCTATGGCTACACCTTC
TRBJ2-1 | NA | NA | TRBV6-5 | CASSYGIKSSYNEQFF | TGTGCCAGCAGTTACGGGATCAAGAGCTCCTACAATGAGCAGTTCTTC
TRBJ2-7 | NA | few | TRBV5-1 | CASSPDSAVEQYF | TGCGCCAGCAGTCCAGACTCCGCGGTCGAGCAGTACTTC
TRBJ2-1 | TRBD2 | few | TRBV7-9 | CASSGRLAGWRIEQFF | TGTGCCAGCAGCGGAAGACTAGCGGGGTGGAGGATAGAGCAGTTCTTC
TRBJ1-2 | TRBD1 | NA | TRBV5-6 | CASSWTGTGISNYGYTF | TGTGCCAGCAGCTGGACCGGGACAGGGATTTCCAACTATGGCTACACCTTC
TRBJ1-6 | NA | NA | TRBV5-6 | CASSFGRGNSPLHF | TGTGCCAGCAGCTTCGGCAGGGGAAATTCACCCCTCCACTTT
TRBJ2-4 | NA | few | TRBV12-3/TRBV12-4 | CASSSHIDKTKNIQYF | TGTGCCAGCAGTTCCCATATAGACAAGACCAAAAACATTCAGTACTTC
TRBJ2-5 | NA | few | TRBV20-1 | CSAREGQRWYQETQYF | TGCAGTGCTAGAGAGGGGCAGCGGTGGTACCAAGAGACCCAGTACTTC
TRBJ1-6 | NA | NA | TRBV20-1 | CSARELAWESPLHF | TGCAGTGCTAGAGAGTTGGCTTGGGAGTCACCCCTCCACTTT
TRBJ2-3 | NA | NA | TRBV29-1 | CSVRTASTDTQYF | TGCAGCGTCCGGACAGCGAGCACAGATACGCAGTATTTT
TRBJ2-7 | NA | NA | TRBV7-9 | CASSSGRSGSDEQYF | TGTGCCAGCAGCTCTGGACGTAGCGGCTCGGACGAGCAGTACTTC
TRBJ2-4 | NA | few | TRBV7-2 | CASSPPGISKNIQYF | TGTGCCAGCAGCCCACCAGGGATATCCAAAAACATTCAGTACTTC
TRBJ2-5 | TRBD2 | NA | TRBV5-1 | CASSLILAANQETQYF | TGCGCCAGCAGCTTGATTCTAGCGGCAAACCAAGAGACCCAGTACTTC
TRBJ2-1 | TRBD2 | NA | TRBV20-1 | CSARDPGGVYNEQFF | TGCAGTGCTAGAGATCCGGGGGGGGTCTACAATGAGCAGTTCTTC
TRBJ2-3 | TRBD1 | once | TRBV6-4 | CASSEGGQGLYTQYF | TGTGCCAGCAGTGAAGGGGGACAGGGCCTCTATACGCAGTATTTT